What follows describes a single T cell receptor beta chain. Its target is unknown. At one end, the junction sequence differs from germline, possibly due to a read error. Only in-frame clones appear in the TCRdb table, and some are missing; sequencing was by immunoSEQ multiplex PCR. The profile shows more than 90,000 clones, around 84% of them singletons. These data originate in a study of radiotherapy plus CTLA-4 blockade in lung cancer. CDR1 is SGHTA, CDR2 FQGNSA, per germline. The CDR3 is made up of 13 amino acids. Study observations and caveats: Interferon-beta and early blood T cell clone dynamics reportedly predicted response best. After radiotherapy and ipilimumab, tumor-derived clones expanded in peripheral blood.

The study treated chemo-refractory metastatic non-small-cell lung cancer patients with focal radiation plus ipilimumab CTLA-4 blockade. The source was peripheral blood, collected from a patient treated with radiotherapy plus ipilimumab. This receptor was taken from a human donor with non-small cell lung cancer that progressed on radiotherapy plus ipilimumab. The chain is built from TRBV7-2 and TRBJ1-2; 11 bases are a match to TRBD1. The CDR3: CASSPGTGGRVAF. CDR3 DNA sequence: TGTGCCAGCAGCCCCGGGACAGGGGGGAGGGTTGCCTTC.